A selection of T cell receptor beta chains follows, all from one sample in a study of blood T cell repertoires in COVID-19. Data came from immunoSEQ multiplex PCR; TCRdb stores just in-frame clones and leaves some out. This table has around 100,000 clones, approximately 81% appearing once. Sequencing was done on a sample of peripheral blood. The receptor source for this set is a human donor in a cohort sampled during active COVID-19. The conserved cysteine and the conserved F or W are not part of the CDR3 here. Each record gives: V gene, J gene, clone size, CDR3 protein. The size of a clone is reported for some rows only, either as once, few or many, or as a class for expanded clones.

TRBV12-5,TRBJ1-3,-,ASAWGVTGSGNTIY
TRBV7-9,TRBJ1-1,-,ASSLLKVRTEAF
TRBV7-2,TRBJ2-3,-,ASSRAGLPSSTDTQY
TRBV28,TRBJ1-4,-,ASSSNLPGQGTKLF
TRBV4-3,TRBJ1-1,-,ASSQDRSGIGRAF
TRBV6-1,TRBJ2-6,-,ASSEDHFGANVLT
TRBV19,TRBJ2-1,-,ASSISSGDYNEQF
TRBV7-2,TRBJ1-1,-,ASSRTVMNTEAF
TRBV10-3,TRBJ1-1,once,AISAGGNTEAF
TRBV14,TRBJ1-6,few,ASSREYHNSPLH